Each of the 18 T cell receptor beta chains below was sequenced from the same sample in a study of blood T cell repertoires in COVID-19 (dated by TCRdb to 2020 to 2021). Receptors were amplified or captured by the immunoSEQ multiplex PCR assay. Entries here come from immuneACCESS through TCRdb and include only in-frame sequences with V and J called. Some clones fail to appear in such tables; in the studies checked, an unresolved V gene covers under half of the shortfall, and the cause of the remainder is unknown. The sample table shows about 300,000 clones, and 83% are seen once. Around 1.2% of the sample is taken by the ten largest. The material sequenced was peripheral blood. These receptors were obtained from a woman between 45 and 65 years old with acute or convalescent COVID-19.

The J gene is TRBJ1-1, the V gene TRBV5-4; TRBD1 is a possible D gene (6 bases). This CDR3 contains 16 residues. The V gene lost 4 bases and the J gene lost 5 bases, with 21 bases spanning the gap. Germline values: CDR1 SGHNT, CDR2 YYREEE (reference sequence). This CDR3 is CASSPPFQGILTEAFF. Here the CDR3 DNA reads TGTGCCAGCAGCCCACCCTTCCAGGGGATATTAACTGAAGCTTTCTTT.

This clone was seen a single time. V is TRBV27 and J is TRBJ2-7; no reliable D call. CDR3 length equals 15 residues. Per germline, CDR1 MNHEY and CDR2 SMNVEV (reference sequence). V lost 3 bases to trimming and J lost 5 bases, with 17 bases between them. CDR3 region: CASSFFLIESHEQYF. The CDR3 coding sequence is TGTGCCAGCAGTTTCTTCCTTATAGAATCCCACGAGCAGTACTTC.

This rearrangement joins TRBV7-9 to TRBJ1-4; 9 bases match TRBD1. The ends lost 5 bases at V and 3 bases at J; junction bases unmatched: 13. Germline assignment: CDR1 SEHNR and CDR2 FQNEAQ (reference sequence). There are 18 residues in the CDR3. CDR3 sequence (DNA): TGTGCCAGCAGCGCACCCCGGGACAGGGTCTTATCTAATGAAAAACTGTTTTTT. Translated, it gives CASSAPRDRVLSNEKLFF.

In this sample, this clone turned up a few times. This chain connects TRBV19 to TRBJ2-1, with D unresolved. Germline CDR1 LNHDA, CDR2 SQIVND (reference sequence). The CDR3 length is 11 residues. The germline V and J ends were trimmed by 5 bases and 8 bases, with 7 bases remaining between them. The CDR3 is CASSRYDEQFF. The CDR3 DNA sequence: TGTGCCAGTAGTCGTTATGATGAGCAGTTCTTC.

The genes are TRBV15 and TRBJ1-2, with 7 positions matching TRBD1. Trimming at V came to 2 bases and at J to 6 bases, leaving 9 bases not matched to a gene. Germline CDR1 LNHNV, CDR2 YYDKDF (reference sequence). CDR3 length equals 15 residues. CDR3 loop: CATSRNRQGVDGYTF. DNA for the CDR3: TGTGCCACCAGCAGAAACCGACAGGGAGTAGATGGCTACACCTTC.

The chain carries TRBV3-1 (or the pseudogene TRBV3-2) and TRBJ2-7, with D perhaps TRBD2 (5 bases). The CDR3 runs to 14 residues. Trimming cost V 3 bases and J 6 bases, with 15 bases left between them. The V gene's germline CDR1 is LGHDT and CDR2 YNNKEL (reference sequence). CDR3 residues: CASSHRSSTGEQYV. As DNA, the CDR3 is TGTGCCAGCAGCCATAGGTCTAGCACGGGCGAGCAGTACGTC.

The J gene is TRBJ1-2, the V gene TRBV11-2; D uncertain. With 1 base removed from V and 2 bases from J, the gap between germline ends came to 14 bases. This CDR3 comprises 16 residues. Looked up from germline, CDR1 is SGHAT and CDR2 is FQNNGV. The CDR3 DNA is TGTGCCAGCAGCTTAGCGAGGCCCGATTCCAACTATGGCTACACCTTC. Residues: CASSLARPDSNYGYTF.

The table lists this clone with a count of one. This chain connects TRBV10-3 to TRBJ2-7; weak D call: TRBD2 (6 bases). The V end was cut by 6 bases, the J end by 4 bases, with 19 bases between. Per the germline V gene, CDR1 is ENHRY and CDR2 is SYGVKD. The CDR3 totals 15 residues. The CDR3 nucleotides read TGTGCCATCAGAGCATCCACCGGGACTGATTACGAGCAGTACTTC. Its translation: CAIRASTGTDYEQYF.

The chain recombines TRBV4-1 with TRBJ1-3; TRBD1 matches at 7 bases. The germline gives CDR1 MGHRA, CDR2 YSYEKL. After removal of 3 bases from V and 2 bases from J, the junction contained 10 bases not matched to a gene. This CDR3 region has 17 residues. CDR3: CASSQLTQGGPGNTIYF. The DNA of the CDR3 is TGCGCCAGCAGCCAGTTAACCCAGGGGGGCCCTGGAAACACCATATATTTT.

This rearrangement joins TRBV2 to TRBJ2-7, with 8 bases fitting TRBD2. Unmatched junction bases numbered 7, after V lost 6 bases and J lost 0 bases. The CDR3 spans 15 residues. Germline V gene lookup returns CDR1 SNHLY and CDR2 FYNNEI. This CDR3 is CASSPTSAGSYEQYF. The CDR3, as DNA: TGTGCCAGCAGCCCGACTAGCGCCGGCTCCTACGAGCAGTACTTC.

V gene TRBV5-6 combines with J gene TRBJ2-3; D is unresolved. Trimming pared 2 bases from V and 13 bases from J, leaving 14 bases between. This CDR3 has 12 amino acids. The V gene's germline CDR1 is SGHDT and CDR2 YYEEEE. The CDR3 region is CASSLRLPSEYF. The CDR3 DNA reads TGTGCCAGCAGCTTAAGACTCCCTTCTGAGTATTTT.

This clone was counted between two and nine times. The V gene is TRBV5-1, the J gene TRBJ1-4, with TRBD1 matching 8 bases. Germline values: CDR1 SGHRS, CDR2 YFSETQ. The V segment lost 7 bases and the J segment 8 bases; nucleotides outside the gene matches: 7. The CDR3 consists of 13 residues. The CDR3: CASARTGLEKLFF. CDR3 DNA sequence: TGCGCCAGCGCTAGGACAGGGCTAGAAAAACTGTTTTTT.

This clone has just a few counts. The same CDR3 also results from other DNA sequences found in this sample. This sequence joins TRBV5-1 and TRBJ1-1, with D possibly TRBD1 on 6 matching bases. Looked up from germline, CDR1 is SGHRS and CDR2 is YFSETQ. Between the trimmed V and J ends, which lost 0 bases and 4 bases, there was a span of 10 bases. This CDR3 has 14 amino acids. The CDR3 region has the DNA TGCGCCAGCAGCTTGGCCGGGGGGGCCACTGAAGCTTTCTTT. Translated: CASSLAGGATEAFF. The full variable domain, in which reference TRBV5-1 and TRBJ1-1 provide the parts outside the CDR3, is KAGVTQTPRYLIKTRGQQVTLSCSPISGHRSVSWYQQTPGQGLQFLFEYFSETQRNKGNFPGRFSGRQFSNSRSEMNVSTLELGDSALYLCASSLAGGATEAFFGQGTRLTVV.

V is TRBV6-5 and J is TRBJ2-5, with 10 bases lining up with TRBD1. The V gene's germline CDR1 is MNHEY and CDR2 SVGAGI. The CDR3 length is 16 residues. With V trimmed by 4 bases and J by 1 base, 6 bases remained unmatched. The CDR3 nucleotides read TGTGCCAGCAGTTTATCCGGGACAGGGGTCCAAGAGACCCAGTACTTC. The encoded protein is CASSLSGTGVQETQYF.

This chain uses TRBV29-1 with TRBJ2-3, with 8 bases that match TRBD2. V was clipped by 4 bases and J by 8 bases; unmatched bases: 11. Germline V gene lookup returns CDR1 SQVTM and CDR2 ANQGSEA. The CDR3 sequence is 14 residues long. Written as DNA, the CDR3 is TGCAGCGTTGTCGCGGGACTAGAGTTAGGTACGCAGTATTTT. This gives the protein CSVVAGLELGTQYF.

The genes are TRBV4-2 and TRBJ1-2; D is perhaps TRBD1 (6 bases). The CDR3 is 13 amino acids. Trimming stripped 1 base from V and 5 bases from J, with 8 bases between. The germline V gene encodes CDR1 LGHNA and CDR2 YNFKEQ. CDR3 region: CASSQGGGYGYTF. The CDR3 coding sequence is TGTGCCAGCAGCCAAGGAGGGGGTTATGGCTACACCTTC.

The chain uses TRBV30 and TRBJ2-3; no firm D call. CDR1 GTSNPN and CDR2 SVGIG come from the germline V gene (reference sequence). The germline V and J ends were trimmed by 0 bases and 5 bases, with 3 bases remaining between them. This CDR3 has 11 residues. CDR3 coding DNA: TGTGCCTGGAGTGTCCGAGATACGCAGTATTTT. This codes for CAWSVRDTQYF.

The CDR3 DNA sequence: TGTGCCAGCAGCGCAACCCCCAAGGGACAGTACTATGGCTACACCTTC. This codes for CASSATPKGQYYGYTF. The rearrangement links TRBV7-6 to TRBJ1-2, with 7 nucleotides matching TRBD1. Germline CDR1 SGHVS, CDR2 FNYEAQ. This CDR3 has 16 residues. V trimming: 5 bases; J trimming: 3 bases; junction bases outside the gene matches: 12.